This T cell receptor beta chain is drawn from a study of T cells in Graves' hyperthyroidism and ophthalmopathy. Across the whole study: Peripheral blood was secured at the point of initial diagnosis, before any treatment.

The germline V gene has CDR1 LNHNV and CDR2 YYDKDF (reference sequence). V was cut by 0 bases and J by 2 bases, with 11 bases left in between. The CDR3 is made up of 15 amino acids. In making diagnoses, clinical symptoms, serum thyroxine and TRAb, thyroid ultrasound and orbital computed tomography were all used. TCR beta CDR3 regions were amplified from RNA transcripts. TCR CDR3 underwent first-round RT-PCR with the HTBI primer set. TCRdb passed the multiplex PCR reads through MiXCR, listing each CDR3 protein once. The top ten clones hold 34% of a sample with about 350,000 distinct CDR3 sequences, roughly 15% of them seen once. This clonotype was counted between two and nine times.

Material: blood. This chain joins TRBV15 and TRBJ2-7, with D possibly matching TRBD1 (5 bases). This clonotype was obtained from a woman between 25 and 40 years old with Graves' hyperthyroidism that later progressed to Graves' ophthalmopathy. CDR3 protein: CATSRERGSTYEQYF. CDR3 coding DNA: TGTGCCACCAGCAGAGAAAGGGGTTCGACCTACGAGCAGTACTTC. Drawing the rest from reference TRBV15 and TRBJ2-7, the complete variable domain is DAMVIQNPRYQVTQFGKPVTLSCSQTLNHNVMYWYQQKSSQAPKLLFHYYDKDFNNEADTPDNFQSRRPNTSFCFLDIRSPGLGDTAMYLCATSRERGSTYEQYFGPGTRLTVT.